This T cell receptor (beta chain) is from a study of shared clonotypes between healthy human individuals. Data came from immunoSEQ multiplex PCR; TCRdb stores just in-frame clones and leaves some out. This sample has about 1.5 million clones; about 98% occur once, and the top ten carry around 0.45%. Trimming removed 3 bases from V and 6 bases from J; junction bases left unmatched: 9. Germline V gene sequence: CDR1 SGHVS, CDR2 FNYEAQ. The CDR3 spans 15 residues. The TCR was taken from a man aged 25 to 40 in good health. Material: naive CD4+ T cells sorted from blood. Regarding subset: CD45RA+ positively selected. The chain joins TRBV7-6 to TRBJ2-7, with 9 nucleotides matching TRBD2. The CDR3 coding sequence is TGTGCCAGCAGCTTCTCGGGACTAGCAATGGGCGAGCAGTACTTC. It yields the protein CASSFSGLAMGEQYF.